These 20 T cell receptor beta chains came from one sample sequenced in a study of T cell changes during pregnancy in multiple sclerosis. Libraries were prepared by immunoSEQ multiplex PCR; TCRdb keeps only in-frame clonotypes and omits some of them. The sample carries about 130,000 clones, about 95% recorded once. The specimen was peripheral blood, collected after pregnancy. The receptor source for this set is a female donor with multiple sclerosis, enrolled in a pregnancy study.

CDR3 in amino acids: CASSLAGTGNPYEQYF. CDR3 bases: TGTGCCAGCAGTTTAGCCGGGACAGGAAACCCCTACGAGCAGTACTTC. The V call is TRBV28, the J call TRBJ2-7; TRBD1 matches at 8 bases. The CDR3 spans 16 residues. V dropped 2 bases and J dropped 2; count of bases not matched to a gene: 8. Germline CDR1 is MDHEN and CDR2 is SYDVKM.

The V call is TRBV28, the J call TRBJ2-3, with TRBD2 identical over 9 bases. Per the germline V gene, CDR1 is MDHEN and CDR2 is SYDVKM. Trimming cost V 5 bases and J 0 bases; bases outside gene matches: 9. CDR3 length: 17 residues. This CDR3 is CASSPDSGSASTDTQYF. The CDR3 coding sequence is TGTGCCAGCAGTCCCGATAGCGGGAGTGCTAGCACAGATACGCAGTATTTT.

The V and J genes are TRBV28 and TRBJ1-1; TRBD1 is a possible D gene (6 bases). The CDR3 extends over 14 amino acids. Germline V gene lookup returns CDR1 MDHEN and CDR2 SYDVKM. The V end lost 5 bases, the J end lost 11 bases, and 21 bases lay between the germline ends. The CDR3 coding sequence is TGTGCCAGCAGTCGGGGACAAAACAGGGTAAATGCTTTCTTT. It is translated as CASSRGQNRVNAFF.

CDR3 sequence: CASSPFLNSDTQYF. The DNA of the CDR3 is TGTGCCAGCAGTCCCTTCTTAAATTCAGATACGCAGTATTTT. The rearrangement joins TRBV27 to TRBJ2-3, with unresolved D. Germline CDR1 is MNHEY and CDR2 is SMNVEV (reference sequence). This CDR3 has 14 amino acids. Trimming cost V 5 bases and J 4 bases, with 13 bases left between them.

The chain recombines TRBV19 with TRBJ1-5; D not resolved. The CDR3 consists of 17 residues. The germline V gene encodes CDR1 LNHDA and CDR2 SQIVND (reference sequence). Between the trimmed V and J ends, which lost 3 bases and 0 bases, there was a span of 15 bases. The CDR3 here is CASSIGMTMYSNQPQHF. The DNA for the CDR3 is TGTGCCAGTAGTATCGGGATGACTATGTATAGCAATCAGCCCCAGCATTTT.

The chain recombines TRBV27 with TRBJ1-2; tentatively, D is TRBD1 (5 bases). The germline V gene has CDR1 MNHEY and CDR2 SMNVEV (reference sequence). This CDR3 has 14 residues. V gave up 8 bases and J gave up 4 bases, with 17 bases separating them. The CDR3 nucleotides read TGTGCCAGCTCCCCAGGGTGGCTTACCTATGGCTACACCTTC. This gives the protein CASSPGWLTYGYTF.

The V call is TRBV18, the J call TRBJ2-7, with 8 bases that match TRBD1. Losses at the gene ends were 5 bases for V and 1 base for J; bases not matched to a gene: 4. Germline CDR1 is KGHSH and CDR2 is LQKENI. The CDR3 has 14 residues. CDR3 in DNA: TGTGCCAGCTCAGGGGACAGGCTATCCTACGAGCAGTACTTC. This translates into CASSGDRLSYEQYF.

This clone has just one count. V usage is TRBV27 and J usage is TRBJ1-5; D is ambiguous. V lost 8 bases to trimming and J lost 1 base, with 9 bases between them. CDR1 and CDR2 (germline): MNHEY, SMNVEV (reference sequence). CDR3 length: 13 amino acids. DNA for the CDR3: TGTGCCAGCGGGAGGGTAAGCAATCAGCCCCAGCATTTT. Amino acids: CASGRVSNQPQHF.

The chain is built from TRBV19 and TRBJ1-5; 11 bases are shared with TRBD1. The CDR3 consists of 15 residues. Germline CDR1 LNHDA, CDR2 SQIVND (reference sequence). Trimming took 5 bases from V and 6 from J; bases not matched to a gene: 6. CDR3 sequence: CASSPGQGEVQPQHF. CDR3 DNA: TGTGCCAGTAGTCCGGGACAGGGGGAGGTTCAGCCCCAGCATTTT.

The rearrangement uses TRBV5-6 and TRBJ2-3; 9 nucleotides match TRBD2. This CDR3 is 17 amino acids long. The V gene end was trimmed by 4 bases and the J gene end by 1 base; junction bases not matched to a gene: 10. Germline V CDR1 and CDR2: SGHDT, YYEEEE. The CDR3, as DNA: TGTGCCAGCAGCACCAGTTTCGGGACTAGCCGCACAGATACGCAGTATTTT. This translates into CASSTSFGTSRTDTQYF.

The V gene is TRBV7-2, the J gene TRBJ2-1; D is unclear. V lost 3 bases and J lost 15, with 18 bases in between. The CDR3 totals 13 residues. From germline, CDR1 is SGHTA and CDR2 FQGNSA. CDR3: CASSLSGPGPRFF. CDR3 sequence (DNA): TGTGCCAGCAGCTTGAGTGGTCCGGGTCCAAGGTTCTTC.

This clone has just one count. The chain joins TRBV6-4 to TRBJ1-1; TRBD1 might be the D (5 bases). There are 13 residues in the CDR3. The V and J ends lost 6 bases and 8 bases respectively, with 16 bases between them. Germline V gene sequence: CDR1 MRHNA, CDR2 SNTAGT. CDR3 nucleotide sequence: TGTGCCAGCAGGGGTGGGCCGGGGGGAGAAGCTTTCTTT. Protein: CASRGGPGGEAFF.

This chain connects TRBV5-1 to TRBJ2-5; 7 bases are shared with TRBD2. CDR3 length: 14 amino acids. Germline CDR1 is SGHRS and CDR2 is YFSETQ. V was clipped by 7 bases and J by 3 bases; unmatched bases: 9. The CDR3 DNA sequence: TGCGCCAGCTGCCAAGGGGACTATAAAGAGACCCAGTACTTC. Its translation: CASCQGDYKETQYF.

The chain employs TRBV5-1 and TRBJ2-1; 13 nucleotides agree with TRBD2. The CDR3 runs to 14 residues. Germline trimming cut 4 bases from V and 9 bases from J; bases unmatched to any gene: 4. Germline V gene data show CDR1 as SGHRS and CDR2 as YFSETQ. The CDR3 here is CASSTSGRDGEQFF. In DNA, the CDR3 is TGCGCCAGCAGCACTAGCGGGAGGGATGGTGAGCAGTTCTTC.

This rearrangement joins TRBV10-3 to TRBJ2-5, with 8 positions matching TRBD2. V shed 8 bases, J shed 5 bases, and the junction held 1 base outside the gene matches. This CDR3 region has 11 residues. Per germline, CDR1 ENHRY and CDR2 SYGVKD. The CDR3 DNA reads as TGTGCCATCGGCGGGAGGGAGACCCAGTACTTC. Translating gives CAIGGRETQYF.

V gene TRBV6-5 combines with J gene TRBJ2-7, with 7 positions matching TRBD1. CDR1 and CDR2 (germline): MNHEY, SVGAGI. CDR3 length: 15 amino acids. With V trimmed by 7 bases and J by 2 bases, 11 bases remained unmatched. DNA of the CDR3: TGTGCCAGCAAGGCCGCTCGGGACAGACCCTACGAGCAGTACTTC. Its translation is CASKAARDRPYEQYF.

The CDR3 nucleotides are TGTGCCAGCAGTGGAGAGGTTAACATTCAGTACTTC. Its translation is CASSGEVNIQYF. The chain is built from TRBV6-6 and TRBJ2-4; D not resolved. Trimming pared 5 bases from V and 7 bases from J, leaving 9 bases between. Germline-derived CDR1 and CDR2 are MNHNY and SVGAGI (reference sequence). The CDR3 is made up of 12 amino acids.

This chain uses TRBV4-2 with TRBJ1-2, with a possible D match to TRBD1 (6 bases). CDR1 LGHNA and CDR2 YNFKEQ come from the germline V gene. The V gene lost 1 base and the J gene lost 2 bases, with 14 bases spanning the gap. The CDR3 is made up of 16 amino acids. CDR3 sequence (DNA): TGTGCCAGCAGCCAAGGAACGACAGGCGGGAACTATGGCTACACCTTC. Residues: CASSQGTTGGNYGYTF.

CDR3 DNA: TGTGCCAGCAGCCGGTATACGGGGACTGAAGCTTTCTTT. It yields the protein CASSRYTGTEAFF. The V call is TRBV7-6, the J call TRBJ1-1; D gene ambiguous. Looked up from germline, CDR1 is SGHVS and CDR2 is FNYEAQ. CDR3 length: 13 amino acids. Trimming left V 5 bases short and J 5 bases short, with 12 bases between.

The chain recombines TRBV7-9 with TRBJ2-3; 7 bases agree with TRBD2. The germline V gene encodes CDR1 SEHNR and CDR2 FQNEAQ (reference sequence). The CDR3 extends over 15 amino acids. V trimming: 2 bases; J trimming: 3 bases; junction bases outside the gene matches: 5. The CDR3, as DNA: TGTGCCAGCAGCTTAACTAGCGTGGTGACAGATACGCAGTATTTT. It translates to CASSLTSVVTDTQYF.